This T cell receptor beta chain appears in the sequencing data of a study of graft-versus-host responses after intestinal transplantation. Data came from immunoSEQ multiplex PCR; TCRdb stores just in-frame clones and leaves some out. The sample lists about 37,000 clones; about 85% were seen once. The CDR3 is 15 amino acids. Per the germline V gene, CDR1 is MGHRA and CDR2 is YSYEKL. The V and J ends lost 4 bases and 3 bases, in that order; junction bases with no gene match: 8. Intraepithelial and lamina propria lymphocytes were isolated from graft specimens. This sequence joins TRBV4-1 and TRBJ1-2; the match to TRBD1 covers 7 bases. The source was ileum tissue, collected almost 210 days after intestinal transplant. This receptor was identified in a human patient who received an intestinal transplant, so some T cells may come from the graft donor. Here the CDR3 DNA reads TGCGCCAGCAGCCCAGGGGGGGGGAAGGACTATGGCTACACCTTC. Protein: CASSPGGGKDYGYTF.